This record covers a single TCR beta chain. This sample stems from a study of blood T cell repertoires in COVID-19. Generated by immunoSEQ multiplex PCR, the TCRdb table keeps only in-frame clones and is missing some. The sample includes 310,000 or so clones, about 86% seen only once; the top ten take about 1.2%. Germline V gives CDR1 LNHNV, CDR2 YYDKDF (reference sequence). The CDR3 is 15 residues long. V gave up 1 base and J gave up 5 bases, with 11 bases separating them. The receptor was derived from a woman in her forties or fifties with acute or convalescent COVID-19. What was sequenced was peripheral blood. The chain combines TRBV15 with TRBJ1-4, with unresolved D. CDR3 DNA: TGTGCCACCAGCAGAGTAATCCTAGGCAATGAAAAACTGTTTTTT. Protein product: CATSRVILGNEKLFF.